One and the same sample provided the 21 T cell receptor beta chains below, sequenced in a study of metastatic and nonmetastatic thyroid tumors (dated by TCRdb to the early 2020s). The receptor library was made with PCR. Sequencing instrument: Illumina HiSeq 4000. Clones were called with MiXCR by TCRdb after fastp trimmed the public reads at Q25, and only in-frame beta chains were retained. The sample table lists around 23,000 clones, around a fifth of them with a count of one. The top ten hold about 12% of the sample. None of the patients had been given any treatment before thyroid surgery. What was sequenced was tumor tissue. These receptors all stem from a female donor with papillary thyroid cancer or a benign thyroid nodule (not recorded which). Some clones in this sample may be carry-over from other donors' samples.

In this sample, this clone turned up many times. The V and J genes are TRBV7-9 and TRBJ2-3; D is possibly TRBD1 or TRBD2 (5 bases each). CDR1 is SEHNR, CDR2 FQNEAQ, per germline (reference sequence). The CDR3 has 13 residues. With 5 bases removed from V and 0 bases from J, the gap between germline ends came to 6 bases. This CDR3 reads CASSRDSTDTQYF. The CDR3 DNA follows: TGTGCCAGCAGCCGGGACAGCACAGATACGCAGTATTTT.

This clone was observed many times. The V and J genes are TRBV5-4 and TRBJ1-2; 7 bases match TRBD1. The V gene's germline CDR1 is SGHNT and CDR2 YYREEE (reference sequence). J gave up 4 bases and V 1 base, and 1 base lay outside the gene matches. The CDR3 length is 13 residues. The CDR3: CASSLYRGYGYTF. The CDR3 coding sequence is TGTGCCAGCAGCTTGTACAGGGGCTATGGCTACACCTTC.

This clone showed up many times. The V gene is TRBV7-9, the J gene TRBJ2-1; 8 positions agree with TRBD1. Germline CDR1 is SEHNR and CDR2 is FQNEAQ (reference sequence). Trimming at V came to 3 bases and at J to 13 bases, leaving 5 bases not matched to a gene. This CDR3 region has 12 residues. The CDR3, as DNA: TGTGCCAGCAGCTTCGACAGGGGCGGACAGTTCTTC. Residues: CASSFDRGGQFF.

CDR3 amino acids: CASSLESVAGELFF. The CDR3, as DNA: TGTGCCAGCAGCTTAGAATCGGTTGCCGGGGAGCTGTTTTTT. The chain couples TRBV7-6 to TRBJ2-2, with D unclear. Trimming took off 1 base at V and 6 bases at J, with 9 bases between the two ends. This CDR3 is 14 amino acids long. From germline, CDR1 is SGHVS and CDR2 FNYEAQ.

The chain joins TRBV11-2 to TRBJ1-6, with D uncertain. This CDR3 has 15 amino acids. The V end lost 0 bases, the J end lost 10 bases, and 13 bases lay between the germline ends. Germline-derived CDR1 and CDR2 are SGHAT and FQNNGV. In DNA form, the CDR3 reads TGTGCCAGCAGCTTAGATTACGGAGTTAGGTCACCCCTCCACTTT. Encoded protein: CASSLDYGVRSPLHF.

This clone was picked up a small number of times. The chain joins TRBV6-1 to TRBJ2-1; TRBD2 matches 9 bases. The V and J ends lost 8 bases and 10 bases, in that order; junction bases with no gene match: 12. CDR3 length equals 14 residues. In germline, CDR1 is MNHNS, CDR2 SASEGT. The CDR3 reads CASLSGSSRAEQFF. CDR3 DNA sequence: TGTGCCAGCCTTAGCGGGAGTAGTCGGGCGGAGCAGTTCTTC.

In its sample, this clone was seen many times. The chain uses TRBV10-3 and TRBJ2-1; 8 bases are a match to TRBD1. Germline assignment: CDR1 ENHRY and CDR2 SYGVKD. CDR3 size: 15 residues. J gave up 7 bases and V 2 bases, and 7 bases lay outside the gene matches. The CDR3 DNA is TGTGCCATCAGTGAGCCGACAGGGGTTAAGAATGAGCAGTTCTTC. This translates into CAISEPTGVKNEQFF.

This clone was observed a few times. V usage is TRBV10-3 and J usage is TRBJ2-7; D is perhaps TRBD2 (5 bases). V lost 3 bases to trimming and J lost 1 base, with 13 bases between them. This CDR3 is built from 15 residues. Germline V gene sequence: CDR1 ENHRY, CDR2 SYGVKD. The CDR3 DNA reads as TGTGCCATCAGTGAAGGGCTAGCCAAGTCCTACGAGCAGTACTTC. Translation gives CAISEGLAKSYEQYF.

The table lists this clone with a few counts. V usage is TRBV24-1 and J usage is TRBJ1-1; D ambiguous. In germline, CDR1 is KGHDR, CDR2 SFDVKD. The CDR3 has 13 amino acids. Trimming left V 3 bases short and J 2 bases short, with 6 bases between. This CDR3 is CATSDTRNTEAFF. The CDR3 nucleotides read TGTGCCACCAGTGATACCAGAAACACTGAAGCTTTCTTT.

This clone is labeled as medium-sized. V is TRBV7-9 and J is TRBJ2-2; no reliable D call. Germline V CDR1 and CDR2: SEHNR, FQNEAQ (reference sequence). Trimming shortened V by 5 bases and J by 0 bases, and 7 bases separated the two germline ends. CDR3 size: 14 residues. The DNA of the CDR3 is TGTGCCAGCAGCCTTTATACGAACACCGGGGAGCTGTTTTTT. Translated, it gives CASSLYTNTGELFF. Full variable domain (missing parts from reference TRBV7-9 and TRBJ2-2): DTGVSQNPRHKITKRGQNVTFRCDPISEHNRLYWYRQTLGQGPEFLTYFQNEAQLEKSRLLSDRFSAERPKGSFSTLEIQRTEQGDSAMYLCASSLYTNTGELFFGEGSRLTVL.

This clone came up many times. The chain combines TRBV10-2 with TRBJ1-2; no firm D call. The V end lost 3 bases, the J end lost 4 bases, and 12 bases lay between the germline ends. CDR3 length equals 14 residues. Germline V gives CDR1 WSHSY, CDR2 SAAADI. In nucleotides, the CDR3 is TGCGCCAGCAGTGACCCCCGAACGGGCTATGGCTACACCTTC. Amino acids: CASSDPRTGYGYTF.

This clone has at least ten counts. The chain carries TRBV11-2 and TRBJ2-7; no firm D call. The germline V gene has CDR1 SGHAT and CDR2 FQNNGV. The CDR3 sequence is 14 residues long. V was trimmed by 0 bases and J by 6 bases, leaving 12 bases between them. CDR3 nucleotides: TGTGCCAGCAGCTTAGACAACGGATTGGCCGAGCAGTACTTC. Translated: CASSLDNGLAEQYF.

The gene calls are TRBV7-9 and TRBJ1-1, with 8 positions matching TRBD1. This CDR3 region has 13 residues. CDR1 SEHNR and CDR2 FQNEAQ come from the germline V gene (reference sequence). J was trimmed by 5 bases and V by 5 bases; bases with no gene match: 4. The CDR3 coding sequence is TGTGCCAGCAGCCGACAGGGGCGGACTGAAGCTTTCTTT. This translates into CASSRQGRTEAFF.

The chain combines TRBV10-1 with TRBJ2-1; 7 nucleotides line up with TRBD2. This CDR3 has 18 residues. From germline, CDR1 is WNHNN and CDR2 SYGVQD (reference sequence). V trimming: 4 bases; J trimming: 2 bases; junction bases outside the gene matches: 14. CDR3 sequence reads: CASSGTPSLAEPYNEQFF. The CDR3 nucleotides read TGCGCCAGCAGTGGGACACCTTCCCTAGCGGAGCCCTACAATGAGCAGTTCTTC.

With respect to this clone: Germline is not matched at one junction end, which may reflect a read error. V is TRBV7-2 and J is TRBJ2-5; 9 positions agree with TRBD2. Germline assignment: CDR1 SGHTA and CDR2 FQGNSA. The CDR3 is made up of 17 amino acids. The CDR3 loop is CASSVRGISGSRETQYF. In DNA, the CDR3 is TGTGCCAGCAGCGTAAGAGGGATTAGCGGGAGTAGAGAGACACAGTACTTC.

The chain is built from TRBV2 and TRBJ2-5; D is perhaps TRBD1 (6 bases). This CDR3 has 15 residues. The V end lost 7 bases, the J end lost 1 base, and 16 bases lay between the germline ends. CDR1 SNHLY and CDR2 FYNNEI come from the germline V gene. The CDR3 nucleotides read TGTGCCAGCAAGGGGGATGGGGCCAGCCAAGAGACCCAGTACTTC. Its protein product is CASKGDGASQETQYF.

This clone was observed many times. V gene TRBV20-1 combines with J gene TRBJ2-1; 8 bases fit TRBD2. The CDR3 has 12 amino acids. Germline CDR1 reads DFQATT; CDR2 reads SNEGSKA (reference sequence). V gave up 6 bases and J gave up 8 bases; unmatched junction bases: 6. The DNA for the CDR3 is TGCAGTGCCGGAGCGGGGGTCGATGAGCAGTTCTTC. It codes for CSAGAGVDEQFF.

By its share, this clone is medium-sized. The J gene is TRBJ2-7, the V gene TRBV30, with D perhaps TRBD1 (6 bases). Per germline, CDR1 GTSNPN and CDR2 SVGIG (reference sequence). This CDR3 has 12 residues. V lost 0 bases to trimming and J lost 4 bases, with 7 bases between them. CDR3 region: CAWSVQGYEQYF. The CDR3 DNA is TGTGCCTGGAGTGTACAGGGTTACGAGCAGTACTTC.

The CDR3 sequence is CASSSKGEQYF. The CDR3 nucleotides are TGTGCCAGCAGCTCAAAAGGCGAGCAGTACTTC. The gene calls are TRBV11-2 and TRBJ2-7; no clear D. CDR3 size: 11 residues. Germline assignment: CDR1 SGHAT and CDR2 FQNNGV. V lost 4 bases and J 6 bases, leaving 7 bases between the germline ends. Full variable domain (remainder filled in from reference TRBV11-2 and TRBJ2-7): EAGVAQSPRYKIIEKRQSVAFWCNPISGHATLYWYQQILGQGPKLLIQFQNNGVVDDSQLPKDRFSAERLKGVDSTLKIQPAKLEDSAVYLCASSSKGEQYFGPGTRLTVT.

At least ten counts were recorded for this clone. The rearrangement links TRBV7-3 to TRBJ2-5; 7 nucleotides line up with TRBD2. This CDR3 region has 15 residues. With 0 bases clipped from V and 3 bases from J, the junction kept 4 bases outside the gene matches. Germline loops: CDR1 SGHTA, CDR2 FQGTGA. The CDR3 sequence: CASSLTSGTEETQYF. CDR3 nucleotides: TGTGCCAGCAGCTTAACAAGCGGGACTGAAGAGACCCAGTACTTC.

This clone was seen repeatedly, ten times or more. This rearrangement joins TRBV12-3 or TRBV12-4 to TRBJ2-3; 7 bases fit TRBD2. Trimming took 0 bases from V and 4 from J; bases not matched to a gene: 1. CDR3 length equals 14 residues. Written as DNA, the CDR3 is TGTGCCAGCAGTTTAGCGGGAGGGCCAGATACGCAGTATTTT. Residues: CASSLAGGPDTQYF.